Shown below are 30 T cell receptor beta chains from a single sample sequenced in a study of blood T cell repertoires in COVID-19 (dated by TCRdb to between 2020 and 2021). Library creation used the immunoSEQ multiplex PCR assay. TCRdb carries this immuneACCESS record with in-frame sequences only. Its versions omit some clonotypes, under half of them owing to an unresolved V gene in the studies checked, with the rest unexplained. The sample table shows around 60,000 clones, and 80% to 95% are seen once. The ten largest clones take up 7% to 10% of the sample. The sample taken for sequencing was peripheral blood. The receptors shown here come from a woman of 80 years or more with active COVID-19.

The J gene is TRBJ2-3, the V gene TRBV24-1; D perhaps matches TRBD1 (5 bases). Trimming pared 7 bases from V and 1 base from J, leaving 14 bases between. Germline values: CDR1 KGHDR, CDR2 SFDVKD. The CDR3 has 15 amino acids. CDR3 sequence: CATSTTASGTDTQYF. In nucleotides, the CDR3 is TGTGCCACCAGCACGACAGCTTCTGGCACAGATACGCAGTATTTT.

The chain is built from TRBV9 and TRBJ1-4; 7 bases map to TRBD1. The CDR3 spans 15 residues. Germline V CDR1 and CDR2: SGDLS, YYNGEE. With 4 bases clipped from V and 4 bases from J, the junction kept 7 bases outside the gene matches. The chain's CDR3 is CASSPGQASNEKLFF. In DNA form, the CDR3 reads TGTGCCAGCAGCCCCGGACAGGCGAGTAATGAAAAACTGTTTTTT.

Only one count was recorded for this clone. The chain has TRBV12-3 or TRBV12-4 and TRBJ2-5, with D possibly TRBD1 on 5 matching bases. V lost 6 bases and J lost 4, with 6 bases in between. There are 11 residues in the CDR3. The CDR3 region has the DNA TGTGCCAGCAGCCAGGGAGAGACCCAGTACTTC. Its translation: CASSQGETQYF.

J is TRBJ1-1 and V is TRBV28, with D perhaps TRBD1 (5 bases). This CDR3 region has 13 residues. The germline V gene encodes CDR1 MDHEN and CDR2 SYDVKM. Trimming took off 6 bases at V and 1 base at J, with 9 bases between the two ends. This chain's CDR3 is CASRQDGNTEAFF. CDR3 bases: TGTGCCAGCAGACAGGACGGGAACACTGAAGCTTTCTTT.

V usage is TRBV6-6 and J usage is TRBJ2-7, with a weak D call TRBD2 (5 bases). CDR1 MNHNY and CDR2 SVGAGI come from the germline V gene (reference sequence). The CDR3 contains 12 residues. V dropped 2 bases and J dropped 4 bases, with 6 bases sitting between them. The CDR3 protein is CASSYEGYEQYF. CDR3 sequence (DNA): TGTGCCAGCAGTTACGAGGGTTACGAGCAGTACTTC.

This sequence joins TRBV6-5 and TRBJ1-1; 7 bases map to TRBD1. Germline V gives CDR1 MNHEY, CDR2 SVGAGI. Trimming removed 0 bases from V and 1 base from J; junction bases left unmatched: 5. This CDR3 comprises 16 residues. The CDR3 DNA reads as TGTGCCAGCAGTTACTCGGCCAGGACAGGGAACACTGAAGCTTTCTTT. Protein: CASSYSARTGNTEAFF.

In its sample, this clone was seen once. V is TRBV7-8 and J is TRBJ2-1; 8 bases align to TRBD2. V was clipped by 1 base and J by 11 bases; unmatched bases: 13. The CDR3 contains 16 residues. Germline V CDR1 and CDR2: SGHVS, FQNEAQ. CDR3 residues: CASSLEVGTSTMKQFF. The CDR3 DNA reads TGTGCCAGCAGCTTAGAGGTCGGGACTAGTACAATGAAGCAGTTCTTC.

CDR3 coding DNA: TGTGCCTGGAGTCGGAGCCCCTACGAGCAGTACTTC. This encodes CAWSRSPYEQYF. V gene TRBV30 combines with J gene TRBJ2-7; no definite D call. V lost 2 bases and J lost 2, with 7 bases in between. CDR3 length equals 12 residues. Germline CDR1 GTSNPN, CDR2 SVGIG (reference sequence). The whole variable domain, filled in from reference TRBV30 and TRBJ2-7, reads SQTIHQWPATLVQPVGSPLSLECTVEGTSNPNLYWYRQAAGRGLQLLFYSVGIGQISSEVPQNLSASRPQDRQFILSSKKLLLSDSGFYLCAWSRSPYEQYFGPGTRLTVT.

This sequence joins TRBV21-1 and TRBJ1-5; TRBD1 was called by the table and not checked on the DNA. TRBV21-1 is a listed pseudogene. CDR3 length: 16 residues. The CDR3 loop is CASSSHRDSSNQPQHF. DNA for the CDR3: TGTGCCAGCAGCAGCCACAGGGATTCCAGCAATCAGCCCCAGCATTTT.

The chain links TRBV15 to TRBJ1-4; TRBD1 might be the D (5 bases). The V gene lost 0 bases and the J gene lost 1 base, with 9 bases spanning the gap. This CDR3 has 16 amino acids. Germline-derived CDR1 and CDR2 are LNHNV and YYDKDF (reference sequence). The CDR3 protein is CATSRDATVTNEKLFF. In DNA, the CDR3 is TGTGCCACCAGCAGAGATGCGACAGTAACTAATGAAAAACTGTTTTTT.

This chain connects TRBV3-1 (or the pseudogene TRBV3-2) to TRBJ1-6, with no clear D. CDR3 length equals 13 residues. Trimming left V 4 bases short and J 10 bases short, with 11 bases between. CDR1 is LGHDT and CDR2 is YNNKEL in the germline V gene (reference sequence). CDR3 amino acids: CASSRTGFSPLHF. The CDR3 DNA reads as TGTGCCAGCAGCCGTACGGGGTTCTCACCCCTCCACTTT.

V and J are TRBV6-4 and TRBJ2-3; TRBD2 aligns across 7 bases. The CDR3 runs to 13 residues. Germline-derived CDR1 and CDR2 are MRHNA and SNTAGT. The ends lost 2 bases at V and 5 bases at J; junction bases unmatched: 1. The CDR3 here is CASSDGREDTQYF. CDR3 bases: TGTGCCAGCAGTGACGGGAGGGAAGATACGCAGTATTTT.

This clone was seen a single time. The V call is TRBV28, the J call TRBJ1-3, with a possible D match to TRBD1 (6 bases). Germline loops: CDR1 MDHEN, CDR2 SYDVKM. V lost 6 bases and J lost 0, with 12 bases in between. The length of the CDR3 is 15 residues. The CDR3 coding sequence is TGTGCCAGCAGGCGACAGGACCACTCTGGAAACACCATATATTTT. Amino acids: CASRRQDHSGNTIYF. Combining the CDR3 with reference TRBV28 and TRBJ1-3 gives the whole variable domain DVKVTQSSRYLVKRTGEKVFLECVQDMDHENMFWYRQDPGLGLRLIYFSYDVKMKEKGDIPEGYSVSREKKERFSLILESASTNQTSMYLCASRRQDHSGNTIYFGEGSWLTVV.

V usage is TRBV25-1 and J usage is TRBJ1-2; D is unresolved. Trimming pared 6 bases from V and 8 bases from J, leaving 10 bases between. CDR3 length: 11 residues. Per germline, CDR1 MGHDK and CDR2 SYGVNS. Here the CDR3 reads CASSPQAGYTF. CDR3 sequence (DNA): TGTGCCAGCAGCCCGCAGGCCGGCTACACCTTC.

The chain recombines TRBV5-4 with TRBJ2-2; 11 bases align to TRBD2. V was pared by 0 bases and J by 0 bases, with 1 base of the junction left unmatched. CDR1 and CDR2 from the germline V gene are SGHNT and YYREEE (reference sequence). This CDR3 contains 17 residues. CDR3 sequence: CASSLGSGGANTGELFF. The CDR3 DNA reads as TGTGCCAGCAGCTTGGGTAGCGGGGGGGCGAACACCGGGGAGCTGTTTTTT.

This sequence joins TRBV6-6 and TRBJ2-7; D is possibly TRBD2 (6 bases). The CDR3 contains 15 residues. Trimming removed 6 bases at V and 4 bases at J, with 19 bases between. CDR1 and CDR2 (germline): MNHNY, SVGAGI (reference sequence). In DNA, the CDR3 is TGTGCCAGCAGGCAACTAGAGGGAGGTGCGTACGAGCAGTACTTC. Translation: CASRQLEGGAYEQYF.

This clone has only one observation. This chain connects TRBV24-1 to TRBJ2-3; 9 positions match TRBD1. With V trimmed by 4 bases and J by 3 bases, 7 bases remained unmatched. CDR3 length: 16 amino acids. CDR1 KGHDR and CDR2 SFDVKD come from the germline V gene. DNA of the CDR3: TGTGCCACCAGTGACTGGGACAGGGCATCGACAGATACGCAGTATTTT. It yields the protein CATSDWDRASTDTQYF.

This chain uses TRBV3-1 (or the pseudogene TRBV3-2) with TRBJ2-7, with D maybe TRBD2 (5 bases). V was clipped by 1 base and J by 0 bases, with 13 bases between them. Germline CDR1 reads LGHDT; CDR2 reads YNNKEL (reference sequence). The CDR3 sequence is 16 residues long. The DNA for the CDR3 is TGTGCCAGCAGCCAAGCTGCGGGTAGGAGCTCCTACGAGCAGTACTTC. This codes for CASSQAAGRSSYEQYF.

The gene calls are TRBV5-4 and TRBJ2-1; 11 nucleotides match TRBD2. Trimming cost V 7 bases and J 6 bases; bases outside gene matches: 12. The CDR3 is 16 residues long. Germline CDR1 SGHNT, CDR2 YYREEE (reference sequence). The CDR3 nucleotides are TGTGCCAGCGTAACTAGCGGGAGCGTGCCGGGCAATGAGCAGTTCTTC. Translation gives CASVTSGSVPGNEQFF.

The count of this clone is one. This CDR3 reads CASSVAYPYDNEQFF. CDR3 in DNA: TGTGCCAGCAGCGTAGCTTACCCCTACGACAATGAGCAGTTCTTC. The genes are TRBV9 and TRBJ2-1, with D unclear. V lost 0 bases and J 5 bases, leaving 12 bases between the germline ends. The germline V gene encodes CDR1 SGDLS and CDR2 YYNGEE. The CDR3 runs to 15 residues.

The chain has TRBV7-2 and TRBJ2-1, with a tentative D call TRBD2 (6 bases). This CDR3 is 16 amino acids long. Trimming cost V 1 base and J 9 bases, with 19 bases left between them. Per the germline V gene, CDR1 is SGHTA and CDR2 is FQGNSA. CDR3: CASSLGLGRASGEQFF. In DNA, the CDR3 is TGTGCCAGCAGCTTAGGACTAGGCAGGGCCAGTGGTGAGCAGTTCTTC.

The rearrangement uses TRBV4-2 and TRBJ1-2; 9 nucleotides align to TRBD1. Germline-derived CDR1 and CDR2 are LGHNA and YNFKEQ. V was pared by 4 bases and J by 7 bases, with 4 bases of the junction left unmatched. CDR3 length: 13 amino acids. The CDR3 here is CASSPGTGSGYTF. In DNA form, the CDR3 reads TGTGCCAGCAGCCCAGGGACAGGGAGTGGCTACACCTTC.

This clone has a single count. The genes are TRBV24-1 and TRBJ2-7; possible D gene TRBD2, 6 bases. Germline V gene data show CDR1 as KGHDR and CDR2 as SFDVKD. The CDR3 covers 13 residues. Trimming left V 9 bases short and J 0 bases short, with 11 bases between. CDR3 sequence (DNA): TGTGCCACCGCCGACGGGAGCTCCTACGAGCAGTACTTC. Residues: CATADGSSYEQYF.

The chain employs TRBV11-2 and TRBJ2-1; 9 nucleotides line up with TRBD2. The germline V gene has CDR1 SGHAT and CDR2 FQNNGV. The CDR3 is made up of 15 amino acids. V gave up 6 bases and J gave up 3 bases; unmatched junction bases: 6. The CDR3 is CASRRLSGSYNEQFF. The CDR3 region has the DNA TGTGCCAGCAGGCGACTTAGCGGGAGCTACAATGAGCAGTTCTTC.

In its sample, this clone was seen a few times. Here the CDR3 DNA reads TGTGCCAGCCGATCAGCGTGGGACAGCAACTATGGCTACACCTTC. Its translation is CASRSAWDSNYGYTF. The J gene is TRBJ1-2, the V gene TRBV6-5; 7 bases fit TRBD1. The junction had 11 bases not matched to a gene; V was cut back by 8 bases and J by 2 bases. The CDR3 has 15 amino acids. The V gene's germline CDR1 is MNHEY and CDR2 SVGAGI.

The chain uses TRBV9 and TRBJ1-5; D unresolved. The CDR3 runs 14 residues. Germline CDR1 SGDLS, CDR2 YYNGEE. The V end was cut by 3 bases, the J end by 6 bases, with 13 bases between. CDR3 in amino acids: CASSAWQDTQPQHF. In DNA, the CDR3 is TGTGCCAGCAGCGCCTGGCAGGATACTCAGCCCCAGCATTTT.

CDR3 sequence: CASSLALGETQYF. CDR3 sequence (DNA): TGCGCCAGCAGCTTGGCTCTCGGAGAGACCCAGTACTTC. V gene TRBV5-1 combines with J gene TRBJ2-5; D unresolved. Germline values: CDR1 SGHRS, CDR2 YFSETQ. CDR3 length: 13 residues. Trimming pared 0 bases from V and 4 bases from J, leaving 7 bases between.

This clone was seen once. V usage is TRBV3-1 (or the pseudogene TRBV3-2) and J usage is TRBJ2-1; D may be TRBD1 (7 bases). Germline CDR1 is LGHDT and CDR2 is YNNKEL (reference sequence). Trimming took 1 base from V and 10 from J, leaving 17 bases between them. This CDR3 has 15 residues. CDR3 residues: CASSQAPTGAGEQFF. DNA for the CDR3: TGTGCCAGCAGCCAAGCCCCAACAGGGGCGGGGGAGCAGTTCTTC.

This clone was recorded a few times. V and J are TRBV11-2 and TRBJ2-7; D is perhaps TRBD2 (5 bases). The CDR3 spans 13 residues. Trimming removed 1 base from V and 5 bases from J, with 9 bases in between. Per the germline V gene, CDR1 is SGHAT and CDR2 is FQNNGV. The CDR3: CASSLVATNEQYF. DNA for the CDR3: TGTGCCAGCAGCTTAGTTGCGACTAACGAGCAGTACTTC.

The chain joins TRBV7-2 to TRBJ1-2; 7 bases map to TRBD1. From germline, CDR1 is SGHTA and CDR2 FQGNSA. This CDR3 spans 14 amino acids. V was pared by 7 bases and J by 3 bases, with 8 bases of the junction left unmatched. The CDR3 loop reads CASTKQGGDYGYTF. The DNA for the CDR3 is TGTGCCAGCACGAAGCAGGGGGGAGACTATGGCTACACCTTC. Full variable domain (remainder filled in from reference TRBV7-2 and TRBJ1-2): GAGVSQSPSNKVTEKGKDVELRCDPISGHTALYWYRQSLGQGLEFLIYFQGNSAPDKSGLPSDRFSAERTGGSVSTLTIQRTQQEDSAVYLCASTKQGGDYGYTFGSGTRLTVV.